Shown below are 28 T cell receptor beta chains from a single sample sequenced in a study of OX40 agonist ivuxolimab in advanced cancers. Sequenced by immunoSEQ multiplex PCR; TCRdb stores in-frame clones only, minus some. The sample lists about 74,000 clones; about 86% were seen once. The sample was CD4+ or CD8+ T cells sorted from blood, taken in a trial of the OX40 agonist ivuxolimab. The source of these receptors is an adult with an advanced solid tumor such as melanoma, head and neck, liver or kidney cancer.

About this clone itself: An end of the junction does not agree with germline; a read error may underlie this. The V and J genes are TRBV27 and TRBJ1-2; D is possibly TRBD1 (5 bases). Germline CDR1 and CDR2: MNHEY and SMNVEV (reference sequence). CDR3 size: 14 residues. The DNA for the CDR3 is TGTGCCAGCAGCAAAACCGGGACTAATTATGGCTACACCTTC. This gives the protein CASSKTGTNYGYTF.

This clone appeared a single time. The chain joins TRBV27 to TRBJ1-2, with 7 bases identical to TRBD1. V was clipped by 2 bases and J by 5 bases; unmatched bases: 5. Germline CDR1 and CDR2: MNHEY and SMNVEV (reference sequence). The CDR3 spans 14 residues. The CDR3, as DNA: TGTGCCAGCAGTTTAATAGGCAGGGGGTATGGCTACACCTTC. Its translation is CASSLIGRGYGYTF.

This clone was seen only once. The rearrangement joins TRBV13 to TRBJ2-2, with unresolved D. Germline loops: CDR1 PRHDT, CDR2 FYEKMQ (reference sequence). The V gene lost 3 bases and the J gene lost 2 bases, with 7 bases spanning the gap. This CDR3 comprises 14 residues. CDR3 sequence reads: CASSFTENTGELFF. The CDR3 DNA follows: TGTGCCAGCAGCTTTACAGAAAACACCGGGGAGCTGTTTTTT.

The chain joins TRBV6-6 to TRBJ1-3, with TRBD1 as a possible D gene (5 bases). Germline V gene lookup returns CDR1 MNHNY and CDR2 SVGAGI (reference sequence). V gave up 5 bases and J gave up 3 bases, with 17 bases separating them. The CDR3 contains 16 residues. CDR3: CASSGPGTESGNTIYF. CDR3 DNA sequence: TGTGCCAGCAGTGGCCCGGGGACGGAAAGTGGAAACACCATATATTTT.

The V call is TRBV9, the J call TRBJ2-2; perhaps D is TRBD1 or TRBD2 (5 bases each). The CDR3 extends over 15 amino acids. In germline, CDR1 is SGDLS, CDR2 YYNGEE. The V end was cut by 7 bases, the J end by 0 bases, with 13 bases between. The chain's CDR3 is CASGAERTNTGELFF. CDR3 nucleotide sequence: TGTGCCAGCGGGGCGGAGCGGACGAACACCGGGGAGCTGTTTTTT.

The count of this clone is one. The rearrangement links TRBV4-3 to TRBJ1-5; D perhaps matches TRBD1 (5 bases). The CDR3 contains 15 residues. CDR1 is LGHNA, CDR2 YSLEER, per germline. Deletions cut 0 bases from V and 6 bases from J, with 12 bases between. This chain's CDR3 is CASSQDRQGSQPQHF. In DNA, the CDR3 is TGCGCCAGCAGCCAAGATAGGCAGGGAAGTCAGCCCCAGCATTTT.

This chain uses TRBV28 with TRBJ2-3; 13 bases are shared with TRBD2. Unmatched junction bases numbered 15, after V lost 6 bases and J lost 0 bases. The length of the CDR3 is 20 residues. Germline V gene lookup returns CDR1 MDHEN and CDR2 SYDVKM. The CDR3: CASSPPPGTSGARSTDTQYF. The CDR3, as DNA: TGTGCCAGCAGCCCTCCCCCCGGGACTAGCGGGGCCCGAAGCACAGATACGCAGTATTTT.

The chain links TRBV7-2 to TRBJ2-3, with a weak D call TRBD2 (6 bases). The CDR3 is made up of 16 amino acids. V shed 5 bases and J shed 2 bases, with 17 bases lying between them. Looked up from germline, CDR1 is SGHTA and CDR2 is FQGNSA. The CDR3 here is CASSISSSGVTDTQYF. The CDR3, as DNA: TGTGCCAGCAGCATAAGCTCTTCGGGGGTCACAGATACGCAGTATTTT. The whole variable domain, filled in from reference TRBV7-2 and TRBJ2-3, reads GAGVSQSPSNKVTEKGKDVELRCDPISGHTALYWYRQSLGQGLEFLIYFQGNSAPDKSGLPSDRFSAERTGGSVSTLTIQRTQQEDSAVYLCASSISSSGVTDTQYFGPGTRLTVL.

CDR3 nucleotides: TGCGCCAGCAGTGGCCAGGTGAACACTGAAGCTTTCTTT. Translated: CASSGQVNTEAFF. The chain carries TRBV10-1 and TRBJ1-1; D gene unclear. V was clipped by 4 bases and J by 0 bases, with 6 bases between them. The CDR3 totals 13 residues. Germline V CDR1 and CDR2: WNHNN, SYGVQD (reference sequence).

This clone has just a few counts. The chain recombines TRBV18 with TRBJ1-2; D call uncertain. This CDR3 has 12 amino acids. Germline CDR1 is KGHSH and CDR2 is LQKENI. V was trimmed by 2 bases and J by 4 bases, leaving 5 bases between them. CDR3 loop: CASSPEGYGYTF. CDR3 nucleotides: TGTGCCAGCTCACCAGAGGGCTATGGCTACACCTTC.

The gene calls are TRBV5-1 and TRBJ1-1; possible D gene TRBD1, 5 bases. Trimming stripped 4 bases from V and 5 bases from J, with 12 bases between. There are 13 residues in the CDR3. Germline assignment: CDR1 SGHRS and CDR2 YFSETQ. This chain's CDR3 is CASSQAGLTEAFF. CDR3 DNA sequence: TGCGCCAGCAGCCAGGCAGGGTTGACTGAAGCTTTCTTT.

The V gene is TRBV7-9, the J gene TRBJ1-1; unclear D gene. The germline CDR1 and CDR2 sequences are SEHNR and FQNEAQ (reference sequence). Trimming took 1 base from V and 0 from J, leaving 15 bases between them. This CDR3 is built from 17 residues. CDR3 sequence: CASSLGLSVKVNTEAFF. The CDR3 DNA sequence: TGTGCCAGCAGCTTAGGTCTGTCAGTCAAAGTGAACACTGAAGCTTTCTTT. Looking up the rest from reference TRBV7-9 and TRBJ1-1 gives the full variable domain: DTGVSQNPRHKITKRGQNVTFRCDPISEHNRLYWYRQTLGQGPEFLTYFQNEAQLEKSRLLSDRFSAERPKGSFSTLEIQRTEQGDSAMYLCASSLGLSVKVNTEAFFGQGTRLTVV.

The CDR3 nucleotides read TGTGCCAGCAGCCAAGTGGGAGCTAACTATGGCTACACCTTC. Translated, it gives CASSQVGANYGYTF. The chain combines TRBV7-6 with TRBJ1-2; D is undetermined. The V end lost 5 bases, the J end lost 0 bases, and 10 bases lay between the germline ends. The CDR3 loop spans 14 amino acids. Germline assignment: CDR1 SGHVS and CDR2 FNYEAQ. Variable domain in full (rest from reference TRBV7-6 and TRBJ1-2): GAGVSQSPRYKVTKRGQDVALRCDPISGHVSLYWYRQALGQGPEFLTYFNYEAQQDKSGLPNDRFSAERPEGSISTLTIQRTEQRDSAMYRCASSQVGANYGYTFGSGTRLTVV.

The rearrangement links TRBV11-3 to TRBJ2-1, with 9 positions matching TRBD2. V shed 5 bases, J shed 4 bases, and the junction held 6 bases outside the gene matches. The CDR3 consists of 15 residues. Germline CDR1 is SGHNT and CDR2 is YENEEA. CDR3 nucleotides: TGTGCCAGCAGCGCTGGGGCGGGAGGGTACAATGAGCAGTTCTTC. This translates into CASSAGAGGYNEQFF.

The chain joins TRBV6-1 to TRBJ1-2, with TRBD1 identical over 8 bases. This CDR3 region has 13 residues. V gave up 1 base and J gave up 5 bases; unmatched junction bases: 0. Germline values: CDR1 MNHNS, CDR2 SASEGT. The CDR3 here is CASSEGTGYGYTF. The DNA for the CDR3 is TGTGCCAGCAGTGAAGGGACAGGGTATGGCTACACCTTC.

The chain is built from TRBV6-5 and TRBJ1-3; a weak D match, TRBD1 (5 bases). Germline values: CDR1 MNHEY, CDR2 SVGAGI. V lost 2 bases to trimming and J lost 2 bases, with 13 bases between them. The CDR3 runs to 16 residues. In DNA form, the CDR3 reads TGTGCCAGCAGTTACAGTGAGGGGACGACTGGAAACACCATATATTTT. This sequence encodes CASSYSEGTTGNTIYF.

The chain carries TRBV27 and TRBJ1-1; 7 bases line up with TRBD1. With 7 bases clipped from V and 1 base from J, the junction kept 3 bases outside the gene matches. The CDR3 covers 13 residues. Germline V CDR1 and CDR2: MNHEY, SMNVEV (reference sequence). CDR3 coding DNA: TGTGCCAGCACTAGGACAGGGAACACTGAAGCTTTCTTT. It specifies CASTRTGNTEAFF.

The gene calls are TRBV6-5 and TRBJ2-7, with a weak D call TRBD2 (5 bases). Trimming took off 11 bases at V and 3 bases at J, with 14 bases between the two ends. Germline loops: CDR1 MNHEY, CDR2 SVGAGI. The CDR3 runs 12 residues. Written as DNA, the CDR3 is TGTGCCGGCACACTAGAGAGCTACGAGCAGTACGTC. Protein sequence: CAGTLESYEQYV.

The gene calls are TRBV7-3 and TRBJ2-1; TRBD1 is a possible D gene (6 bases). V lost 3 bases to trimming and J lost 4 bases, with 16 bases between them. This CDR3 contains 16 residues. Germline CDR1 reads SGHTA; CDR2 reads FQGTGA. CDR3 DNA sequence: TGTGCCAGCAGCTTGCTACCGGGACACCAATACAATGAGCAGTTCTTC. This sequence encodes CASSLLPGHQYNEQFF.

The chain combines TRBV9 with TRBJ2-3; weak D call: TRBD1 (6 bases). V lost 4 bases and J lost 5, with 8 bases in between. This CDR3 spans 12 amino acids. Germline values: CDR1 SGDLS, CDR2 YYNGEE. CDR3 sequence (DNA): TGTGCCAGCAGCCCGGGACAAGATACGCAGTATTTT. It is translated as CASSPGQDTQYF.

V gene TRBV18 combines with J gene TRBJ2-2, with a weak D call TRBD1 (7 bases). Germline CDR1 and CDR2: KGHSH and LQKENI. Trimming left V 6 bases short and J 7 bases short, with 18 bases between. This CDR3 region has 15 residues. The DNA for the CDR3 is TGTGCCAGCTCTCCCCCAGGGGGGATCGGCGGGGAGCTGTTTTTT. Its protein is CASSPPGGIGGELFF. Together with reference TRBV18 and TRBJ2-2, the CDR3 gives the full variable domain: NAGVMQNPRHLVRRRGQEARLRCSPMKGHSHVYWYRQLPEEGLKFMVYLQKENIIDESGMPKERFSAEFPKEGPSILRIQQVVRGDSAAYFCASSPPGGIGGELFFGEGSRLTVL.

The chain combines TRBV28 with TRBJ1-2, with 9 bases identical to TRBD1. Trimming cost V 11 bases and J 4 bases; bases outside gene matches: 8. CDR1 and CDR2 (germline): MDHEN, SYDVKM. The CDR3 contains 13 residues. CDR3 sequence (DNA): TGTGCCGGATCGGACAGGGGCGTCTATGGCTACACCTTC. Residues: CAGSDRGVYGYTF.

This clone was detected only once. V is TRBV30 and J is TRBJ2-2; no firm D call. CDR3 length: 14 residues. Looked up from germline, CDR1 is GTSNPN and CDR2 is SVGIG (reference sequence). The V end lost 5 bases, the J end lost 5 bases, and 15 bases lay between the germline ends. The CDR3 loop reads CAWGNLGLTGELFF. The CDR3 DNA reads as TGTGCCTGGGGCAACCTCGGGCTTACCGGGGAGCTGTTTTTT.

The chain is built from TRBV4-1 and TRBJ2-5, with 9 bases identical to TRBD2. In germline, CDR1 is MGHRA, CDR2 YSYEKL. CDR3 length: 16 amino acids. V was pared by 1 base and J by 2 bases, with 5 bases of the junction left unmatched. CDR3 nucleotides: TGCGCCAGCAGCCAAGTGGAACTAGCGGGTCAAGAGACCCAGTACTTC. Translating gives CASSQVELAGQETQYF.

The J gene is TRBJ2-5, the V gene TRBV5-5, with 7 nucleotides matching TRBD2. The length of the CDR3 is 14 residues. V trimming: 2 bases; J trimming: 2 bases; junction bases outside the gene matches: 3. The V gene's germline CDR1 is SGHKS and CDR2 YYEKEE (reference sequence). CDR3 bases: TGTGCCAGCAGCTTACTAGCGTCACAAGAGACCCAGTACTTC. Amino acid sequence: CASSLLASQETQYF.

This chain uses TRBV30 with TRBJ1-4, with D perhaps TRBD1 (5 bases). V lost 7 bases, J lost 4 bases, and 16 bases lay in between. Looked up from germline, CDR1 is GTSNPN and CDR2 is SVGIG (reference sequence). The CDR3 runs to 14 residues. The CDR3 DNA sequence: TGTGCCTCGAAGGACCCAGGGAGTAATGAAAAACTGTTTTTT. It translates to CASKDPGSNEKLFF.

V is TRBV6-1 and J is TRBJ1-5, with 8 bases lining up with TRBD1. Looked up from germline, CDR1 is MNHNS and CDR2 is SASEGT. This CDR3 contains 14 residues. After removal of 7 bases from V and 3 bases from J, the junction contained 5 bases not matched to a gene. CDR3 DNA sequence: TGTGCCAGCACCTTGACAGGGGACAATCAGCCCCAGCATTTT. The encoded protein is CASTLTGDNQPQHF.

V is TRBV28 and J is TRBJ1-1, with D unresolved. CDR3 length: 15 amino acids. V was shortened by 5 bases and J by 1 base, with 14 bases between the two germline ends. Germline assignment: CDR1 MDHEN and CDR2 SYDVKM. CDR3 loop: CASSPRRPGNTEAFF. The CDR3 DNA reads as TGTGCCAGCAGTCCCAGACGCCCTGGGAACACTGAAGCTTTCTTT.